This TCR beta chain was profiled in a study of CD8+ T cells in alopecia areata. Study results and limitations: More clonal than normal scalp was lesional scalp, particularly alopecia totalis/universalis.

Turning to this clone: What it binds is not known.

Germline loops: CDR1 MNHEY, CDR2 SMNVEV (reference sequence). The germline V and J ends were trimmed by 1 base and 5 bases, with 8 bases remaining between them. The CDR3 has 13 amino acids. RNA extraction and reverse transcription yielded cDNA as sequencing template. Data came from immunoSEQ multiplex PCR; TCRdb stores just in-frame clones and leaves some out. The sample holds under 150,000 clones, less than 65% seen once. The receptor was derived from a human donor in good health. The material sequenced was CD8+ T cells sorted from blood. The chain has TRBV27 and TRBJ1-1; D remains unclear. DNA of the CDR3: TGTGCCAGCAGTTTATTCTCTAGAACTGAAGCTTTCTTT. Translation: CASSLFSRTEAFF.